The following is a T cell receptor beta chain sequence with its context. Its specificity is unknown. This entry belongs to a study of T cells in narcolepsy. For the study at large: Enrolled donors included narcolepsy type 1 or type 2 patients and healthy controls. Study findings and constraints: Some memory CD4+ repertoires had no autoreactive clone sequences. Same-patient CSF and blood CD4+ T cell clonotypes included HCRT-specific and TRIB2-specific autoreactive ones. Healthy controls reportedly lacked the autoreactive clonotypes serially found in patients' blood.

Sequencing was performed with immunoSEQ multiplex PCR; in TCRdb, only in-frame clones are kept and a portion is missing. The table records around 22,000 clones, 80% to 85% of them present only once. Germline lookup yields CDR1 SGDLS and CDR2 YYNGEE. This CDR3 contains 14 residues. V was trimmed by 4 bases and J by 6 bases, leaving 15 bases between them. The sequencing sample was made of memory (CD45RA-) CD4+ T cells from blood. This clonotype was obtained from a human donor in good health. The rearrangement joins TRBV9 to TRBJ2-3; maybe TRBD2 (6 bases). The CDR3 loop is CASSFQGGGDTQYF. In nucleotides, the CDR3 is TGTGCCAGCAGCTTCCAGGGAGGTGGGGATACGCAGTATTTT.